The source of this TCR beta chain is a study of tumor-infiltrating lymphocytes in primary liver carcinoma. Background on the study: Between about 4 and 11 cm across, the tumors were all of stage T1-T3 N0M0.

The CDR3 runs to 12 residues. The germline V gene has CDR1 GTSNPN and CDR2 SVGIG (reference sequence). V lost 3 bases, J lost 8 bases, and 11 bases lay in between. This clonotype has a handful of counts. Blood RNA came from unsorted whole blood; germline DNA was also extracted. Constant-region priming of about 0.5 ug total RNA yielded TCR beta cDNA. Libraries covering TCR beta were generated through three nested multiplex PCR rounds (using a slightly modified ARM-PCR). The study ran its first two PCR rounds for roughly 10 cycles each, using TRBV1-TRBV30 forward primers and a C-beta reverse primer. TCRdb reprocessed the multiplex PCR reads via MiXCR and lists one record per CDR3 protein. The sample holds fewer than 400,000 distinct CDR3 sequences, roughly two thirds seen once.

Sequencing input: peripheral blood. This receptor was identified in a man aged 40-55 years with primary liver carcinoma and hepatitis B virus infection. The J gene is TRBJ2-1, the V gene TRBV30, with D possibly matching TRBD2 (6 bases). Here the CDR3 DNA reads TGTGCCTGGAGCGGGAGCGGACATGAGCAGTTCTTC. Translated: CAWSGSGHEQFF.